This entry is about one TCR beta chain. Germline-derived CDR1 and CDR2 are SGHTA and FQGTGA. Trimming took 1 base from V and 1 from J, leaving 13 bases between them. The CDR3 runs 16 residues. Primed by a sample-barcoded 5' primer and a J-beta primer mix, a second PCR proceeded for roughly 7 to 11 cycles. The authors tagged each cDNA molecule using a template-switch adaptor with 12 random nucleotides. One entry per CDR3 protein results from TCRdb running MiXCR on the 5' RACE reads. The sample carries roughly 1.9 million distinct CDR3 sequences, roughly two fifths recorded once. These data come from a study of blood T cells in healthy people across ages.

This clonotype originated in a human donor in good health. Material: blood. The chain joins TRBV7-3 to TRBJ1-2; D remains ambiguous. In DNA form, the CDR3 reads TGTGCCAGCAGCTTAAGGCGGCAGCTCGTTAACTATGGCTACACCTTC. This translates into CASSLRRQLVNYGYTF.